This entry features one TCR beta chain sequence. This clonotype was counted a few times. Its antigen is currently not known. Per-base quality was not reported, and no clone a single base away is much larger than it. This specimen belongs to a study of T-cell memory formation after mild COVID-19 (dated by TCRdb to 2020 to 2023). For the study in its entirety: Most TCR sequence clusters were specific to one of the two donors. In a couple of donors, T-cell clones that expanded and contracted after mild COVID-19 were followed by sequencing TCRalpha and TCRbeta repertoires longitudinally. The cohort comprised two young, previously healthy adult volunteers, one female and one male. Study-level results and caveats: Contracting CD4+ clones were found mainly in CM and EM memory subsets, while CD8+ clones were enriched in EMRA. Clones that contracted from day 15 to 85 showed balanced CD4/CD8 phenotypes, whereas a second wave of clones that expanded from day 15 to 37 leaned towards CD4+. Some responding clones were detected in pre-infection memory, which suggested that pre-existing cross-reactive memory T cells had joined the SARS-CoV-2 response. The study covered only two mild cases, and larger cohorts including severe cases with pre-infection samples were considered necessary. SARS-CoV-2 specificity of the second-wave clones peaking on day 37 was not confirmed.

Sequencer: Illumina NovaSeq 6000. Using 5'RACE with constant-segment primers, TCRalpha and TCRbeta cDNA libraries were constructed, with sample barcodes and unique molecular identifiers added in the process. Trizol reagent was used to extract RNA from every sample. Library amplification was performed in two PCR steps, and a second sample barcode and Illumina TruSeq adapters were introduced in the second step. Sequencing of the libraries was done on an Illumina NovaSeq, producing 2 x 150 bp paired-end reads. Regarding the original processing steps: The reads were demultiplexed and collapsed into UMI-guided consensus sequences using migec v1.2.7. Using mixcr v2.1.11, UMI consensuses were aligned to TRA and TRB V and J templates and then assembled into clonotypes. A clonotype was counted as expanded or contracted only if both edgeR and NoisET called the change significant, with noise models trained on biological replicates. edgeR calls used a false discovery rate-adjusted p below 0.01 and a log2 fold-change threshold of 1. PCA with hierarchical clustering of max-normalized trajectories of the 1000 most abundant clonotypes was used as exploratory dynamics analysis. Separately sequenced CD4+ and CD8+ repertoires were used to assign the CD4 or CD8 phenotype of responding clones. TCRdb handled the public reads itself, with Q25 trimming in fastp and clone calling in MiXCR, and kept productive beta chains. A single entry per CDR3 protein holds the most common genes and DNA from its merged rows. The V and J calls follow TCRdb's processing rather than the paper's. This sample gives about 55,000 distinct CDR3 sequences in total; roughly 25% of them show up just once. The top ten hold around 40% of the sample.

Ficoll-Paque density gradient centrifugation was the method used to isolate PBMCs. CDR1 and CDR2 are read off the germline V gene as MNHEY and SVGAGI. The CDR3 contains 17 residues, cysteine and phenylalanine counted. The entry retains the CDR3 DNA only, 51 bases that are in frame from base 1. The germline V end is reduced by 4 bases and the J end by 0 bases; junction bases left unmatched: 8. What was sequenced was PBMCs or a T cell subset sorted from them (not recorded which). The sequence derives from a man aged 18 to 35 who had mild COVID-19 (a few samples of this study predate the infection). The sample titles of this study are shuffled in the database, so cell type and time point are left out; the donor was told from shared clones. Recombination linked TRBV6-5 to TRBJ1-5; the junction holds 8 bases that match TRBD1. The DNA is as follows: TGTGCCAGCAGTTCAAGGACAGGGAGTTATAGCAATCAGCCCCAGCATTTT. Its protein is CASSSRTGSYSNQPQHF.